One sample yielded the 13 T cell receptor beta chains listed below, sequenced in a study of CD8 T cells in ankylosing spondylitis. Whole-study results and caveats: Ankylosing spondylitis blood appeared to carry a characteristic TCR beta motif of several highly homologous variants.

TCRdb reprocessed the 5' RACE reads with MiXCR, giving one entry per CDR3 protein. This table has about 840,000 distinct CDR3 sequences, 12% appearing once. Their target antigens are unknown. What was sequenced was blood, either unsorted or a sorted T cell fraction (not recorded which). Source of these receptors: a male donor with ankylosing spondylitis.

V gene TRBV9 combines with J gene TRBJ2-7; D may be TRBD2 (5 bases). The CDR3 is 15 residues long. CDR1 and CDR2 (germline): SGDLS, YYNGEE. V was clipped by 5 bases and J by 2 bases, with 17 bases between them. The CDR3 nucleotides are TGTGCCAGCAGTGCATCGGGGAGCAGACCCTACGAGCAGTACTTC. Protein: CASSASGSRPYEQYF.

The chain joins TRBV28 to TRBJ1-1; no reliable D call. With 2 bases removed from V and 10 bases from J, the gap between germline ends came to 11 bases. The germline V gene encodes CDR1 MDHEN and CDR2 SYDVKM. This CDR3 is 12 amino acids long. The CDR3 here is CASSLGEVRAFF. CDR3 DNA sequence: TGTGCCAGCAGTTTAGGGGAGGTCAGAGCTTTCTTT.

This chain joins TRBV20-1 and TRBJ2-1; tentative D call: TRBD2 (6 bases). This CDR3 contains 16 residues. Germline V CDR1 and CDR2: DFQATT, SNEGSKA (reference sequence). The V end lost 6 bases, the J end lost 2 bases, and 20 bases lay between the germline ends. In DNA, the CDR3 is TGCAGTGCAGTTTCTCGAGCGGGTCAGGCCTACAATGAGCAGTTCTTC. Residues: CSAVSRAGQAYNEQFF.

Many counts were recorded for this clonotype. In nucleotides, the CDR3 is TGTGCCAGCACGCTTAACTCTGAAGCTTTCTTT. Translating it yields CASTLNSEAFF. This rearrangement joins TRBV12-3 or TRBV12-4 to TRBJ1-1; D unclear. Trimming removed 7 bases from V and 6 bases from J, with 9 bases in between. The CDR3 is made up of 11 amino acids.

The chain joins TRBV15 to TRBJ2-3; D remains ambiguous. CDR1 and CDR2 (germline): LNHNV, YYDKDF (reference sequence). V shed 5 bases and J shed 0 bases, with 15 bases lying between them. CDR3 length: 16 residues. The CDR3 DNA reads TGTGCCACCAGCGGAAGCATAACGTCTAGCACAGATACGCAGTATTTT. This gives the protein CATSGSITSSTDTQYF.

This clonotype was observed many times. The rearrangement links TRBV4-3 to TRBJ1-6; D uncertain. The CDR3 sequence is 17 residues long. Germline-derived CDR1 and CDR2 are LGHNA and YSLEER. V gave up 1 base and J gave up 2 bases, with 12 bases separating them. In nucleotides, the CDR3 is TGCGCCAGCAGCCAAGCTCCGGGGAGCCCCTATAATTCACCCCTCCACTTT. Translation: CASSQAPGSPYNSPLHF.

The chain has TRBV28 and TRBJ2-7; D uncertain. This CDR3 is 12 amino acids long. The germline V and J ends were trimmed by 11 bases and 0 bases, with 11 bases remaining between them. From germline, CDR1 is MDHEN and CDR2 SYDVKM. The chain's CDR3 is CASALASYEQYF. The CDR3 bases are TGTGCCTCAGCACTCGCCTCCTACGAGCAGTACTTC. The entire variable domain, with the rest obtained from reference TRBV28 and TRBJ2-7, is as follows: DVKVTQSSRYLVKRTGEKVFLECVQDMDHENMFWYRQDPGLGLRLIYFSYDVKMKEKGDIPEGYSVSREKKERFSLILESASTNQTSMYLCASALASYEQYFGPGTRLTVT.

This clonotype has more than one count but fewer than ten. The rearrangement uses TRBV20-1 and TRBJ1-4; the D is unclear. Trimming removed 6 bases at V and 3 bases at J, with 8 bases between. CDR3 length: 12 residues. Germline CDR1 DFQATT, CDR2 SNEGSKA (reference sequence). The CDR3 region is CSAPGPNEKLFF. The CDR3 DNA is TGCAGTGCCCCCGGGCCTAATGAAAAACTGTTTTTT.

The chain employs TRBV6-1 and TRBJ1-6; D might be TRBD1 (5 bases). The V end lost 5 bases, the J end lost 0 bases, and 14 bases lay between the germline ends. CDR1 and CDR2 from the germline V gene are MNHNS and SASEGT. The length of the CDR3 is 17 residues. CDR3 in amino acids: CASSPRTLGSYNSPLHF. The CDR3 DNA sequence: TGTGCCAGCAGTCCTAGGACACTGGGCTCCTATAATTCACCCCTCCACTTT.

This clonotype was seen repeatedly, ten times or more. The CDR3 loop reads CASSPTGAAQYF. DNA for the CDR3: TGTGCCAGCAGTCCCACGGGGGCCGCGCAGTACTTC. This sequence joins TRBV12-3 or TRBV12-4 and TRBJ2-7; perhaps D is TRBD1 or TRBD2 (6 bases each). V was clipped by 5 bases and J by 9 bases, with 14 bases between them. The CDR3 is 12 amino acids.

The chain employs TRBV28 and TRBJ2-1; the match to TRBD1 covers 9 bases. Trimming took 9 bases from V and 9 from J; bases not matched to a gene: 15. The CDR3 spans 15 residues. The germline CDR1 and CDR2 sequences are MDHEN and SYDVKM. The CDR3 is CASRTGGTGTGEQFF. The CDR3 nucleotides read TGTGCCAGTCGGACCGGCGGGACAGGGACAGGTGAGCAGTTCTTC.

The gene calls are TRBV20-1 and TRBJ2-3; D may correspond to TRBD1 or TRBD2 (6 bases each). Trimming left V 3 bases short and J 2 bases short, with 18 bases between. CDR1 is DFQATT, CDR2 SNEGSKA, per germline (reference sequence). The CDR3 extends over 16 amino acids. CDR3 in amino acids: CSARLVRRDNTDTQYF. The CDR3 DNA follows: TGCAGTGCTAGGTTGGTTAGGCGGGACAACACAGATACGCAGTATTTT.

The V gene is TRBV20-1, the J gene TRBJ1-2; TRBD1 agrees at 7 bases. Germline-derived CDR1 and CDR2 are DFQATT and SNEGSKA (reference sequence). The J segment lost 8 bases and the V segment lost 7 bases, leaving 10 bases of the junction unmatched. The CDR3 contains 12 residues. CDR3 nucleotides: TGCAGTGTAACCCGACAGGGAGGCGGCTACACCTTC. Translating gives CSVTRQGGGYTF.